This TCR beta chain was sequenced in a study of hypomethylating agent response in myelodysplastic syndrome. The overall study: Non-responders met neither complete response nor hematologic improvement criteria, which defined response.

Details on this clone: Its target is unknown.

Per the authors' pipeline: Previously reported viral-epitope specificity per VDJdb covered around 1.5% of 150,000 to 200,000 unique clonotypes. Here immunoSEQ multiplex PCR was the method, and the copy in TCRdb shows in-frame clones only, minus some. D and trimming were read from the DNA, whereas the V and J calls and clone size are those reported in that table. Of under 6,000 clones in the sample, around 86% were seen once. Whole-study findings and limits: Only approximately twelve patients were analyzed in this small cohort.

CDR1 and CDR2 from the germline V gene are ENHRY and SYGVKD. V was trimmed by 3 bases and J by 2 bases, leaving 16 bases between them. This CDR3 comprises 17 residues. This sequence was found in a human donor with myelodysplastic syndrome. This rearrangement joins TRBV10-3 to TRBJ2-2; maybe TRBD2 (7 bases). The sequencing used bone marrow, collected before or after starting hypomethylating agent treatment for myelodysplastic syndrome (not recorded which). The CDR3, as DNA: TGTGCCATCAGTGAAAGAGGGGGGGGCGGAAACACCGGGGAGCTGTTTTTT. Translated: CAISERGGGGNTGELFF.